Presented here are 15 T cell receptor beta chains from one specimen sequenced in a study of T-cell memory formation after mild COVID-19. TCRdb recomputed calls from the 5' RACE reads with MiXCR, one row per CDR3 protein. The sample holds 110,000 to 150,000 distinct CDR3 sequences, 13% to 15% seen once. Sample: PBMCs or a T cell subset sorted from them (not recorded which). The receptor source for this set is an adult woman who had mild COVID-19 (a few samples of this study predate the infection). Cell type and time point are not known.

The J gene is TRBJ2-3, the V gene TRBV11-2, with TRBD1 identical over 8 bases. The CDR3 has 14 amino acids. The ends lost 4 bases at V and 4 bases at J; junction bases unmatched: 4. Germline V gene lookup returns CDR1 SGHAT and CDR2 FQNNGV. The CDR3 loop reads CASSSDRVPDTQYF. The CDR3 DNA is TGTGCCAGCAGCTCGGACAGGGTTCCAGATACGCAGTATTTT.

V is TRBV5-1 and J is TRBJ2-5; 10 bases map to TRBD2. Unmatched junction bases numbered 8, after V lost 2 bases and J lost 1 base. Per germline, CDR1 SGHRS and CDR2 YFSETQ. The CDR3 is 17 residues long. The CDR3 nucleotides read TGCGCCAGCAGCTTTAGCCTAGCGGGAGAGTTCCAAGAGACCCAGTACTTC. Translating it yields CASSFSLAGEFQETQYF.

This clonotype has just a few counts. The chain is built from TRBV4-2 and TRBJ2-7; D could derive from TRBD1 or TRBD2 (5 bases each). CDR3 length: 15 amino acids. The V end lost 1 base, the J end lost 2 bases, and 12 bases lay between the germline ends. From germline, CDR1 is LGHNA and CDR2 YNFKEQ. The CDR3 here is CASSQAGLGTYEQYF. The CDR3 nucleotides are TGTGCCAGCAGCCAAGCGGGGCTAGGTACCTACGAGCAGTACTTC.

This clonotype was observed a handful of times. The rearrangement links TRBV6-5 to TRBJ2-3, with 15 bases identical to TRBD2. V was pared by 6 bases and J by 3 bases, with 4 bases of the junction left unmatched. CDR1 is MNHEY and CDR2 is SVGAGI in the germline V gene. The CDR3 is 16 amino acids. Here the CDR3 reads CASSWGLAGGTDTQYF. The CDR3 region has the DNA TGTGCCAGCAGCTGGGGACTAGCGGGAGGAACAGATACGCAGTATTTT.

J is TRBJ2-5 and V is TRBV6-5, with D possibly being TRBD1 (6 bases). CDR1 is MNHEY and CDR2 is SVGAGI in the germline V gene. CDR3 size: 13 residues. V lost 2 bases to trimming and J lost 5 bases, with 9 bases between them. For the CDR3, the DNA is TGTGCCAGCAGTTACAACAGGGCTGAGACCCAGTACTTC. Its protein is CASSYNRAETQYF.

This clonotype has more than one count but fewer than ten. This sequence joins TRBV27 and TRBJ2-7; no clear D gene. This CDR3 has 14 residues. Trimming shortened V by 3 bases and J by 6 bases, and 15 bases separated the two germline ends. The germline V gene encodes CDR1 MNHEY and CDR2 SMNVEV (reference sequence). The CDR3 protein is CASSFGSPQAEQYF. The CDR3 nucleotides are TGTGCCAGCAGTTTCGGCAGCCCCCAGGCCGAGCAGTACTTC.

This chain connects TRBV10-3 to TRBJ2-3; D perhaps matches TRBD2 (6 bases). Trimming left V 2 bases short and J 1 base short, with 16 bases between. The V gene's germline CDR1 is ENHRY and CDR2 SYGVKD. This CDR3 is 17 amino acids long. The CDR3 loop is CAISEPWGEGGTDTQYF. Written as DNA, the CDR3 is TGTGCCATCAGTGAGCCGTGGGGGGAAGGGGGCACAGATACGCAGTATTTT.

This clonotype was seen only a few times. This chain uses TRBV6-5 with TRBJ2-1; D is unclear. The CDR3 covers 13 residues. The germline gives CDR1 MNHEY, CDR2 SVGAGI. V was shortened by 6 bases and J by 5 bases, with 11 bases between the two germline ends. The DNA of the CDR3 is TGTGCCAGCAGCCAGGACGAGAACAATGAGCAGTTCTTC. Protein product: CASSQDENNEQFF.

This clonotype was recorded many times. The CDR3 sequence is CASSEWSREGVADTQYF. In DNA, the CDR3 is TGTGCCAGCAGTGAATGGTCACGGGAGGGAGTCGCAGATACGCAGTATTTT. The chain uses TRBV25-1 and TRBJ2-3; 8 bases are shared with TRBD2. CDR3 length: 17 amino acids. CDR1 is MGHDK, CDR2 SYGVNS, per germline. V shed 1 base and J 4 bases; nucleotides not matched to a gene: 10.

V and J are TRBV5-4 and TRBJ2-1; D call uncertain. V lost 3 bases, J lost 4 bases, and 11 bases lay in between. Germline V gives CDR1 SGHNT, CDR2 YYREEE (reference sequence). The CDR3 runs 14 residues. The CDR3 DNA is TGTGCCAGCAGCTCCGGGCCAAATTACAATGAGCAGTTCTTC. This codes for CASSSGPNYNEQFF.

The chain links TRBV12-3 or TRBV12-4 to TRBJ1-1; 9 positions match TRBD1. CDR3 length equals 14 residues. V dropped 3 bases and J dropped 6; count of bases not matched to a gene: 5. The DNA of the CDR3 is TGTGCCAGCAGTTTTTCGTGGACAGGGGCTGAAGCTTTCTTT. It specifies CASSFSWTGAEAFF.

The chain carries TRBV6-2 or TRBV6-3 and TRBJ2-7; 8 nucleotides agree with TRBD2. Germline V gene lookup returns CDR1 MNHEY and CDR2 SVGEGT. Unmatched junction bases numbered 1, after V lost 4 bases and J lost 2 bases. The CDR3 is made up of 13 amino acids. CDR3 in DNA: TGTGCCAGCAGTTGGGGACTAGCCTACGAGCAGTACTTC. Protein sequence: CASSWGLAYEQYF.

This clonotype was picked up a small number of times. This chain connects TRBV9 to TRBJ2-3; D is perhaps TRBD2 (5 bases). In germline, CDR1 is SGDLS, CDR2 YYNGEE. Trimming removed 0 bases at V and 5 bases at J, with 13 bases between. The CDR3 has 15 amino acids. CDR3 sequence (DNA): TGTGCCAGCAGCGTAGCTTTAGTTCGGGGAGATACGCAGTATTTT. It codes for CASSVALVRGDTQYF.

The chain is built from TRBV5-1 and TRBJ2-7; TRBD1 might be the D (5 bases). This CDR3 spans 15 amino acids. Germline V gene lookup returns CDR1 SGHRS and CDR2 YFSETQ. Trimming cost V 0 bases and J 2 bases, with 12 bases left between them. The CDR3 DNA reads as TGCGCCAGCAGCTTGGAGCCAGGGCGAACCTACGAGCAGTACTTC. Its translation: CASSLEPGRTYEQYF.

At least ten counts were recorded for this clonotype. This rearrangement joins TRBV15 to TRBJ2-7; D is unresolved. This CDR3 comprises 15 residues. Germline CDR1 reads LNHNV; CDR2 reads YYDKDF (reference sequence). V was cut by 5 bases and J by 2 bases, with 16 bases left in between. CDR3 coding DNA: TGTGCCACCAGCTCAGAGCTTGGGCCAGCCTACGAGCAGTACTTC. It codes for CATSSELGPAYEQYF.